The rows below give T cell receptor beta chains drawn from one sample of a study of read filtering for tumor transcriptome and immune sequencing. A single record per CDR3 protein comes from TCRdb applying MiXCR to the reads. The sample carries 62,000 or so distinct CDR3 sequences, 11% to 15% recorded once. The specimen sequenced was a population of CD138-negative cells sorted from bone marrow. These receptors originate from a donor over 35 with multiple myeloma. CDR3s include the opening cysteine and the closing phenylalanine or tryptophan. The D gene is left open where the match is weak. Clone size is given for some rows only: seen once, a few or many times, or a class if the clone is expanded.

>TRBV25-1|TRBD1|many|TRBJ1-6
CASSEPRTGALHF
TGTGCCAGCAGTGAACCAAGGACAGGGGCTCTCCACTTT
>TRBV27|NA|many|TRBJ1-1
CASSLMGGRAFF
TGTGCCAGCAGTTTAATGGGGGGGAGGGCTTTCTTT
>TRBV28|NA|many|TRBJ2-7
CASSSGTPVVLRYEQYF
TGTGCCAGCAGTTCCGGGACTCCCGTGGTTTTACGTTACGAGCAGTACTTC
>TRBV12-3/TRBV12-4|NA|many|TRBJ2-5
CASSPRVGRRGQETQYF
TGTGCCAGCAGTCCCCGGGTGGGACGGAGGGGGCAAGAGACCCAGTACTTC
>TRBV20-1|TRBD2|many|TRBJ2-1
CSAGGRGSSYNEQFF
TGCAGTGCGGGAGGGCGCGGGAGCTCCTACAATGAGCAGTTCTTC
>TRBV5-1|TRBD1|NA|TRBJ2-5
CASSLGDRGRETQYF
TGCGCCAGCAGCTTGGGGGACAGGGGGAGAGAGACCCAGTACTTC
>TRBV29-1|NA|many|TRBJ2-1
CSVEDQVGRWNEQFF
TGCAGCGTTGAAGATCAAGTTGGCAGATGGAATGAGCAGTTCTTC
>TRBV12-3/TRBV12-4|NA|many|TRBJ1-4
CASSLGTASEKLFF
TGTGCCAGCAGTTTAGGGACAGCGTCCGAAAAACTGTTTTTT
>TRBV4-2|TRBD1|NA|TRBJ2-7
CASSQGQGTYEQYF
TGTGCCAGCAGCCAGGGACAGGGAACATACGAGCAGTACTTC
>TRBV14|NA|many|TRBJ2-7
CASSQGLGSSYEQYF
TGTGCCAGCAGCCAAGGATTAGGAAGCTCCTACGAGCAGTACTTC
>TRBV27|NA|many|TRBJ2-7
CASSPGLSPAYEQYF
TGTGCCAGCAGTCCGGGACTCTCTCCTGCCTACGAGCAGTACTTC
>TRBV11-2|NA|many|TRBJ1-5
CASSLDPVAYQHF
TGTGCCAGCAGCTTAGATCCTGTTGCGTACCAGCATTTT
>TRBV5-4|TRBD2|many|TRBJ2-5
CASSIVGGETQYF
TGTGCCAGCAGCATAGTCGGGGGGGAGACCCAGTACTTC
>TRBV9|NA|many|TRBJ1-5
CASSEHIDQPQHF
TGTGCCAGCAGCGAACACATCGATCAGCCCCAGCATTTT
>TRBV7-9|TRBD1|few|TRBJ1-1
CASSDSYRGTEAFF
TGTGCCAGCAGCGACAGCTACAGGGGTACTGAAGCTTTCTTT
>TRBV7-2|TRBD2|many|TRBJ2-1
CASSLDPVSGRAVQIEQFF
TGTGCCAGCAGCTTAGATCCGGTTAGCGGGAGGGCCGTCCAAATTGAGCAGTTCTTC
>TRBV6-1|TRBD2|many|TRBJ2-7
CASRETSLASYEQYF
TGTGCCAGCAGAGAGACTAGCCTGGCCTCCTACGAGCAGTACTTC
>TRBV19|NA|many|TRBJ1-5
CASSILGKQPQHF
TGTGCCAGTAGTATCTTGGGGAAGCAGCCCCAGCATTTT
>TRBV9|TRBD1|NA|TRBJ1-1
CTCSVVTGGTEAFF
TGTACCTGCAGCGTAGTTACAGGGGGCACTGAAGCTTTCTTT
>TRBV10-3|NA|few|TRBJ2-5
CAISDRVGETQYF
TGTGCCATCAGTGACAGGGTTGGGGAGACCCAGTACTTC
>TRBV7-9|TRBD1|many|TRBJ1-1
CASSLPQGTGTEAFF
TGTGCCAGCAGCCTACCACAGGGGACAGGCACTGAAGCTTTCTTT
>TRBV11-1|NA|many|TRBJ2-1
CASRSGGLFSYNEQFF
TGTGCCAGCAGGTCGGGGGGCCTATTCTCCTACAATGAGCAGTTCTTC